Presented here are 5 T cell receptor beta chains from one specimen sequenced in a study of regulatory T cells in long-lasting Graves disease. Arm-PCR of CDR3 regions and iRepertoire HTBI primers were the basis on which TCR beta libraries were built. TCRdb called the multiplex PCR reads again in MiXCR, with one record for every CDR3 protein. The profile shows a few hundred thousand distinct CDR3 sequences, around 15% of them singletons. Time point denoted: newly diagnosed GD, antithyroid drugs for less than 3 months. Scientists built the TCR library using RNA that was extracted from PBMCs. These records were also assigned to another study, of T cells in Graves' hyperthyroidism and ophthalmopathy.

Sequences were derived from peripheral blood mononuclear cells (PBMCs), sampled at new diagnosis, from a patient treated with antithyroid drugs. These receptors were collected from a woman between 18 and 30 years old with Graves disease.

Comments on this clonotype: Being one base from a much bigger clone, this may be a read error. This chain links TRBV30 with TRBJ1-3; 11 bases line up with TRBD1. This CDR3 is 14 amino acids long. The V gene's germline CDR1 is GTSNPN and CDR2 SVGIG (reference sequence). CDR3 protein: CAWGTGGTGNTVYF. The CDR3 DNA follows: TGTGCCTGGGGGACAGGGGGAACTGGAAACACCGTATATTTT.

In its sample, this clonotype was seen many times. The chain uses TRBV29-1 and TRBJ2-7; 9 bases align to TRBD1. The CDR3 has 14 residues. Germline CDR1 reads SQVTM; CDR2 reads ANQGSEA. Trimming cost V 3 bases and J 1 base; bases outside gene matches: 4. DNA of the CDR3: TGCAGCGTTGAGGACGGGACAGGGTCCTACGAGCAGTACTTC. This codes for CSVEDGTGSYEQYF.

This clonotype was detected ten times or more. The chain combines TRBV20-1 with TRBJ2-1, with 11 bases that match TRBD2. Germline V gives CDR1 DFQATT, CDR2 SNEGSKA (reference sequence). The V and J ends lost 1 base and 9 bases, in that order; junction bases with no gene match: 8. This CDR3 has 15 residues. CDR3 protein: CSARGLAGGGGEQFF. The CDR3 DNA reads as TGCAGTGCTAGAGGCCTAGCGGGGGGCGGGGGTGAGCAGTTCTTC.

This clonotype was detected many times. CDR3 region: CASSLAGGGPNEQFF. The CDR3 bases are TGTGCCAGCAGCTTAGCCGGGGGGGGACCCAATGAGCAGTTCTTC. The chain recombines TRBV7-2 with TRBJ2-1; 8 nucleotides align to TRBD2. The CDR3 spans 15 residues. Germline V gene data show CDR1 as SGHTA and CDR2 as FQGNSA. Trimming at V came to 0 bases and at J to 6 bases, leaving 4 bases not matched to a gene.

At least ten counts were recorded for this clonotype. The chain joins TRBV12-3 or TRBV12-4 to TRBJ2-3; no definite D call. The CDR3 spans 11 residues. Trimming shortened V by 7 bases and J by 7 bases, and 9 bases separated the two germline ends. The CDR3 region is CASKSGYTQYF. As DNA, the CDR3 is TGTGCCAGCAAGTCTGGATATACGCAGTATTTT.